This T cell receptor (beta chain) was obtained from a study of shared clonotypes between healthy human individuals. Study-wide findings and caveats: Limited genetic and exposure-history diversity came from having few donors.

CDR1 and CDR2 (germline): SGHTA, FQGNSA. V was shortened by 5 bases and J by 3 bases, with 19 bases between the two germline ends. The CDR3 is 16 amino acids. This clone was counted many times. Its antigen is as yet unknown. Measured with immunoSEQ multiplex PCR; TCRdb has only the in-frame clones, and not every one. This table has roughly 500,000 clones, around 78% appearing once. Source material: PBMCs. The TCR sequence derives from a woman in her thirties or forties in good health. Some clones in this sample may be carry-over from other donors' samples. The chain employs TRBV7-2 and TRBJ1-1, with D perhaps TRBD1 (6 bases). In DNA, the CDR3 is TGTGCCAGCAGCCCCATGACCAGGGGCTGGGACACTGAAGCTTTCTTT. It yields the protein CASSPMTRGWDTEAFF.